This TCR beta chain was retrieved from a study of blood T cells in healthy people across ages. Together with a sample-barcoded 5' primer, a J-beta primer mix was included in a second PCR lasting about 7 to 11 cycles. TCRdb used MiXCR to reprocess the 5' RACE reads, holding one entry per CDR3 protein. Among 1,800,000 or so distinct CDR3 sequences listed, approximately 40% were seen once. Germline V gene data show CDR1 as MGHRA and CDR2 as YSYEKL. V trimming: 1 base; J trimming: 7 bases; junction bases outside the gene matches: 7. This CDR3 has 15 residues. This clonotype came up a few times. The individuals who served as donors were healthy Caucasians living in Russia, aged roughly 6 to 90.

The chain employs TRBV4-1 and TRBJ2-1, with TRBD2 matching over 7 bases. The sample taken for sequencing was blood. The receptor was isolated from a human donor in good health. CDR3 DNA sequence: TGCGCCAGCAGCCAAGTCTCGGGACTACTAAATGAGCAGTTCTTC. Translating gives CASSQVSGLLNEQFF.